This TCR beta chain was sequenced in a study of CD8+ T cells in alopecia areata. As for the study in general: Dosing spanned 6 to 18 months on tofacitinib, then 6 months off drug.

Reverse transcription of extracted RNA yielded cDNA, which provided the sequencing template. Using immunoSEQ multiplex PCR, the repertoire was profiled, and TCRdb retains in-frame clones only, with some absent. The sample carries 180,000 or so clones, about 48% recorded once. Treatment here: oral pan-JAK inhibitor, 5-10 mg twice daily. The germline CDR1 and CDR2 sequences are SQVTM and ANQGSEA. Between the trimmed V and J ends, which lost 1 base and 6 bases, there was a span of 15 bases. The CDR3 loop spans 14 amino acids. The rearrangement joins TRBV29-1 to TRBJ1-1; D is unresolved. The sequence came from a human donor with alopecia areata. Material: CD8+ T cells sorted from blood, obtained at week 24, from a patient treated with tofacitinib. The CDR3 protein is CSVEGVRRSSEAFF. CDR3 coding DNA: TGCAGCGTTGAAGGGGTAAGGAGAAGTTCTGAAGCTTTCTTT.